The T cell receptor (beta chain) under discussion was sequenced for a study of neurological immune-mediated disorders. From 2 million PBMCs stored at -80 C, the unsorted libraries were generated. Study-level findings and limits: Multiple sclerosis, the disease with the least TCR clonal expansion, fell below healthy controls, whereas HTLV-1-associated myelopathy showed the most.

The table lists this clonotype with many counts. The antigen remains unidentified. TCRdb used MiXCR to reprocess the 5' RACE reads, holding one entry per CDR3 protein. The table has around 66,000 distinct CDR3 sequences, less than 5.5% seen once. This clonotype was obtained from a woman in her twenties or thirties with multiple sclerosis. Sequencing was performed on PBMCs.

In nucleotides, the CDR3 is TGCAGTGCATCGGACGGTGCGGCCCAGCATTTT. This sequence encodes CSASDGAAQHF. V gene TRBV20-1 combines with J gene TRBJ1-5; D not certain. Trimming shortened V by 6 bases and J by 11 bases, and 14 bases separated the two germline ends. This CDR3 is 11 amino acids long. Germline CDR1 and CDR2: DFQATT and SNEGSKA (reference sequence).